This T cell receptor beta chain was observed in a study of shared clonotypes between healthy human individuals. Study-level findings and limits: Generation probabilities of non-shared clonotypes were lower (relative to those shared by all four donors). Among donors, clonotype sharing was expected to be affected by sequencing depth.

Method: immunoSEQ multiplex PCR; TCRdb's copy keeps in-frame clones and lacks some. The sample includes about 2.4 million clones, 93% of them seen just once. Regarding this clone: Its antigen is not known. Within the sample, other DNA sequences also encode this same CDR3.

Donors were healthy HIV-negative adults without recent acute infections or vaccinations. Those who donated, Caucasian adults without exception, all lived in Nashville, Tennessee. The sample consisted of naive CD4+ T cells from PBMCs. Documented subset: CD45RA+ positively selected. The source is a man aged 18 to 29 in good health. Some clones in this sample may be carry-over from other donors' samples.

CDR3: CASSLDRVSYEQYF. CDR3 in DNA: TGTGCCAGCAGCTTAGATAGGGTCTCCTACGAGCAGTACTTC. The chain links TRBV11-2 to TRBJ2-7; D gene uncertain. The V end was cut by 0 bases, the J end by 0 bases, with 6 bases between. This CDR3 contains 14 residues. Germline assignment: CDR1 SGHAT and CDR2 FQNNGV.